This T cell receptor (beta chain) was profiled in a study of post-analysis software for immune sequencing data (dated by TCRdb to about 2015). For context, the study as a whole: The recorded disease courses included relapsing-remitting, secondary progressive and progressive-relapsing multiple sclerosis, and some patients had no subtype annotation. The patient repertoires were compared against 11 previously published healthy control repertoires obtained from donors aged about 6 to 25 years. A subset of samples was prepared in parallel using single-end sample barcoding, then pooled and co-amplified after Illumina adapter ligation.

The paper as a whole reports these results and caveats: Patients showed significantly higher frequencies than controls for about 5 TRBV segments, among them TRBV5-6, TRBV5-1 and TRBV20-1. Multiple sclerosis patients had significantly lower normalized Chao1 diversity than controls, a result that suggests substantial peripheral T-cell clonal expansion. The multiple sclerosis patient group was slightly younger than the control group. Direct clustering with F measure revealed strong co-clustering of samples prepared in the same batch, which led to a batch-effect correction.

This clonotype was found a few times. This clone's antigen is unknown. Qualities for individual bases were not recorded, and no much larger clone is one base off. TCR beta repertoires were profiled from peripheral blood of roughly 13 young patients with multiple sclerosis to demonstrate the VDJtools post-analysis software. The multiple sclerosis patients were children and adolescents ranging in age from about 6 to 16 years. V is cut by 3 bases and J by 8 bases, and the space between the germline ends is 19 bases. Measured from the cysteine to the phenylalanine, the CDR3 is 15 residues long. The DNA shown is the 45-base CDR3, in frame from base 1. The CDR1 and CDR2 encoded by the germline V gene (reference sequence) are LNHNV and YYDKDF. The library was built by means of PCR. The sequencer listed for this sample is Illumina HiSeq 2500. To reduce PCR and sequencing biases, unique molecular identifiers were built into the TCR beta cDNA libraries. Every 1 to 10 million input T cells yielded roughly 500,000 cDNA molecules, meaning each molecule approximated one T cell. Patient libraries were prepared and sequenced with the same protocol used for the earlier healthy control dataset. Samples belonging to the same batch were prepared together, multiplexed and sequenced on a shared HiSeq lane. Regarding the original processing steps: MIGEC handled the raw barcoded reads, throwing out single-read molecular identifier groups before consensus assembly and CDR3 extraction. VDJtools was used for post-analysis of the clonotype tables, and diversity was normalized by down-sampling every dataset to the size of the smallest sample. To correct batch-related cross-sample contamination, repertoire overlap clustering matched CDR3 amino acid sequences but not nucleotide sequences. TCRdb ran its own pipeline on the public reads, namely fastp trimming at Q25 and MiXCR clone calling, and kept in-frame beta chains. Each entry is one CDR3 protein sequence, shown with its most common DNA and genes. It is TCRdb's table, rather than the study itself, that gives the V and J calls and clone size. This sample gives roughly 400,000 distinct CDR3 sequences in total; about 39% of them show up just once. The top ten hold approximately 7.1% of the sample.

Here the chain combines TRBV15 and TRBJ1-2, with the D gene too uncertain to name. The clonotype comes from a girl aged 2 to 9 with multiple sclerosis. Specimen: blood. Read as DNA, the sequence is TGTGCCACCAGCAGCCTCCGACGTCAGGACGGGGGCTACACCTTC. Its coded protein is CATSSLRRQDGGYTF.